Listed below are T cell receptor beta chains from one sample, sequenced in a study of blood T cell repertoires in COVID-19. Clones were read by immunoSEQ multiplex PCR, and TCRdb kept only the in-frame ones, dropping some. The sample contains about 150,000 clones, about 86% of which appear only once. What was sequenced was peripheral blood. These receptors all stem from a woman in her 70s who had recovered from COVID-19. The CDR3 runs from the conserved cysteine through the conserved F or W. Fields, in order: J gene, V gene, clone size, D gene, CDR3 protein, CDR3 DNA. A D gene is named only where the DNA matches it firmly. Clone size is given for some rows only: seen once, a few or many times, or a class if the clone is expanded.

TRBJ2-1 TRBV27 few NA CASSLKPAGSYNEQFF TGTGCCAGCAGTTTAAAACCGGCGGGTTCCTACAATGAGCAGTTCTTC
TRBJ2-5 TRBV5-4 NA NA CASSPGGPQETQYF TGTGCCAGCAGCCCGGGGGGCCCCCAAGAGACCCAGTACTTC
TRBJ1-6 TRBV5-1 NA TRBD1 CASSFGQANSPLHF TGCGCCAGCAGCTTTGGACAGGCCAATTCACCCCTCCACTTT
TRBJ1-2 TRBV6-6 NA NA CASSPRGSYGYTF TGTGCCAGCAGTCCCCGAGGTAGCTATGGCTACACCTTC
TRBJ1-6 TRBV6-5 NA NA CASSYASLSYNSPLHF TGTGCCAGCAGTTACGCCAGTCTCTCCTATAATTCACCCCTCCACTTT
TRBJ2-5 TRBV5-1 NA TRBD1 CASGLWDSPQETQYF TGCGCCAGCGGACTCTGGGACAGCCCCCAAGAGACCCAGTACTTC
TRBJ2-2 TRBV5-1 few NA CASSFGGDTGELFF TGCGCCAGCAGCTTCGGGGGTGACACCGGGGAGCTGTTTTTT
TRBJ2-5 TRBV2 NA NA CASNGQPQETQYF TGTGCCAGCAATGGACAGCCCCAAGAGACCCAGTACTTC
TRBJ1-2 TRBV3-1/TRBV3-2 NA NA CASSPGGGRGYTF TGTGCCAGCAGCCCCGGGGGGGGCCGAGGCTACACCTTC
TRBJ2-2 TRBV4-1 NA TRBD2 CASSPTGTSGRRNTGELFF TGCGCCAGCAGCCCCACCGGGACTAGCGGGAGAAGGAACACCGGGGAGCTGTTTTTT
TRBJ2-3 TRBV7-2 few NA CASSLRGTSGGPDTQYF TGTGCCAGCAGCTTAAGGGGGACTTCAGGGGGTCCAGATACGCAGTATTTT
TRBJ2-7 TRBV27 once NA CASSTWGPTYEQYF TGTGCCAGCAGTACCTGGGGGCCGACCTACGAGCAGTACTTC
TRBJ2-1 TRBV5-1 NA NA CASSPRSGSYNEQFF TGCGCCAGCAGCCCGAGGAGCGGGTCCTACAATGAGCAGTTCTTC
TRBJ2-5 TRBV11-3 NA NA CASSSRGARGETQYF TGTGCCAGCAGCTCCAGGGGGGCCCGAGGGGAGACCCAGTACTTC
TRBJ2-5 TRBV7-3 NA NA CASSSGGGQETQYF TGTGCCAGCAGCTCCGGGGGAGGACAAGAGACCCAGTACTTC
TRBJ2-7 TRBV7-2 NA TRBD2 CASSPRGVLSYEQYF TGTGCCAGCAGCCCCCGGGGGGTCCTCTCCTACGAGCAGTACTTC
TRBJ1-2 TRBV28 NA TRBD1 CASTPPGGFYGYTF TGTGCCAGCACCCCCCCAGGGGGCTTTTATGGCTACACCTTC
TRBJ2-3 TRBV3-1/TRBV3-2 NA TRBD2 CATRLAGGPDTQYF TGTGCCACCAGACTTGCGGGGGGGCCAGATACGCAGTATTTT
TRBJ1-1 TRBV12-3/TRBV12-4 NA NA CASSPNTEAFF TGTGCCAGCAGTCCTAACACTGAAGCTTTCTTT
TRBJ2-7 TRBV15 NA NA CATTGRGVGTYEQYF TGTGCCACCACCGGGCGGGGCGTGGGAACCTACGAGCAGTACTTC
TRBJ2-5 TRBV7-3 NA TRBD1 CASSLGQGATETQYF TGTGCCAGCAGCTTAGGGCAGGGGGCGACGGAGACCCAGTACTTC
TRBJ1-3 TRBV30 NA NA CAWGRGSSGNTIYF TGTGCCTGGGGTAGGGGGTCCTCTGGAAACACCATATATTTT
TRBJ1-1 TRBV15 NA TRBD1 CATSRGGYGTGGTEAFF TGTGCCACCAGCAGAGGGGGATATGGGACAGGAGGGACTGAAGCTTTCTTT
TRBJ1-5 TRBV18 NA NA CASSPGDSLSARPQHF TGTGCCAGCTCACCCGGGGACTCCCTTAGCGCGCGGCCCCAGCATTTT
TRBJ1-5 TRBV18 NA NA CASSNLGQARPQHF TGTGCCAGCTCAAACCTGGGGCAGGCACGGCCCCAGCATTTT
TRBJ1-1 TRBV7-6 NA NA CASSLRGGAGMNTEAFF TGTGCCAGCAGCTTAAGGGGGGGTGCCGGGATGAACACTGAAGCTTTCTTT
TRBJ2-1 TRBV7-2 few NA CASSRVGAGAYNEQFF TGTGCCAGCAGCCGGGTGGGGGCAGGGGCCTACAATGAGCAGTTCTTC
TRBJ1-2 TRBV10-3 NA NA CAISLQGVDGYTF TGTGCCATCAGCCTACAGGGAGTCGATGGCTACACCTTC
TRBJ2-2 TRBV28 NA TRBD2 CAGLAGPTGELFF TGTGCCGGACTAGCGGGACCCACCGGGGAGCTGTTTTTT
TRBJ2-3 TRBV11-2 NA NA CASSLVGGSTDTQYF TGTGCCAGCAGCTTAGTGGGCGGGAGCACAGATACGCAGTATTTT
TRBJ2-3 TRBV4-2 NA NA CASSQDGAARADTQYF TGTGCCAGCAGCCAAGATGGGGCTGCCCGGGCAGATACGCAGTATTTT
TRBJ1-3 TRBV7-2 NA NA CASSRVVSGNTIYF TGTGCCAGCAGCCGGGTTGTCTCTGGAAACACCATATATTTT